This T cell receptor (beta chain) was documented in a study of follicular helper T cells after annual influenza vaccination. The length of the CDR3 is 14 residues. V lost 0 bases and J lost 5, with 8 bases in between. CDR1 and CDR2 (germline): MNHEY, SVGAGI. Repertoires were generated with immunoSEQ multiplex PCR, while TCRdb's copy carries only in-frame clones and drops some. The sample yields 2,700 or so clones, around 85% seen once. Specified time point: 2014-2015 season, pre-vaccination. Note on this clone: Its antigen is not known.

Study-wide points: Day 7 ICOS+CD38+ clones were most often found later in ICOS-CD38- cTfh cells.

This clonotype was sampled from an adult who received the influenza vaccine. Sequencing was performed on CXCR5+ CD38- circulating T follicular helper cells from blood, taken on the day of influenza vaccination. Specified subset: circulating Tfh, non-naive CD4+CXCR5+PD-1+ (ICOS+CD38+ or ICOS-CD38-). The rearrangement joins TRBV6-5 to TRBJ1-5; D is possibly TRBD1 (5 bases). The CDR3 sequence: CASSYSRGDQPQHF. The CDR3 DNA is TGTGCCAGCAGTTACTCGCGGGGGGATCAGCCCCAGCATTTT.